This T cell receptor beta chain was documented in a study of T cell responses to AZD1222 COVID-19 vaccine. General study points: In a largely white British group with more females than males, clonal diversity was possibly underestimated.

For this clone: Its antigen remains unknown.

Produced via immunoSEQ multiplex PCR; TCRdb's table is partial and in-frame only. The sample lists roughly 150,000 clones; around 94% were seen once. Between the trimmed V and J ends, which lost 1 base and 0 bases, there was a span of 16 bases. The CDR3 runs to 17 residues. Germline CDR1 MGHRA, CDR2 YSYEKL. Specimen: peripheral blood, collected 28 days after the second AZD1222 dose. This chain links TRBV4-1 with TRBJ2-7, with D perhaps TRBD2 (5 bases). The receptor was isolated from an adult who received the AZD1222 COVID-19 vaccine. As DNA, the CDR3 is TGCGCCAGCAGCCAAGCAGTAGGGATGGGAGTCTCCTACGAGCAGTACTTC. Protein sequence: CASSQAVGMGVSYEQYF.